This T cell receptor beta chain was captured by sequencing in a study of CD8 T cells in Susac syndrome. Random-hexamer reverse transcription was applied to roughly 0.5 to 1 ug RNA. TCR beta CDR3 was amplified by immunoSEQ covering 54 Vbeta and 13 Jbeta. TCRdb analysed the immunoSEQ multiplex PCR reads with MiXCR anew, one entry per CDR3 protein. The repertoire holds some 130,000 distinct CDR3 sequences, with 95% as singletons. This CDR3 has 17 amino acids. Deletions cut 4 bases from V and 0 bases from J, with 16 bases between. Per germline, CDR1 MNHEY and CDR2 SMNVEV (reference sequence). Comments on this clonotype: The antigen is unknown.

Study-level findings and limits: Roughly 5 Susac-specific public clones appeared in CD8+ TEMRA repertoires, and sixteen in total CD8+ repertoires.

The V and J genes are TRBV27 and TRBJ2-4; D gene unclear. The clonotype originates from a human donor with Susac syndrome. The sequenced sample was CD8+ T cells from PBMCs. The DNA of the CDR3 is TGTGCCAGCAGTTACTCCAATACTCTCGTAGCCAAAAACATTCAGTACTTC. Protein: CASSYSNTLVAKNIQYF.